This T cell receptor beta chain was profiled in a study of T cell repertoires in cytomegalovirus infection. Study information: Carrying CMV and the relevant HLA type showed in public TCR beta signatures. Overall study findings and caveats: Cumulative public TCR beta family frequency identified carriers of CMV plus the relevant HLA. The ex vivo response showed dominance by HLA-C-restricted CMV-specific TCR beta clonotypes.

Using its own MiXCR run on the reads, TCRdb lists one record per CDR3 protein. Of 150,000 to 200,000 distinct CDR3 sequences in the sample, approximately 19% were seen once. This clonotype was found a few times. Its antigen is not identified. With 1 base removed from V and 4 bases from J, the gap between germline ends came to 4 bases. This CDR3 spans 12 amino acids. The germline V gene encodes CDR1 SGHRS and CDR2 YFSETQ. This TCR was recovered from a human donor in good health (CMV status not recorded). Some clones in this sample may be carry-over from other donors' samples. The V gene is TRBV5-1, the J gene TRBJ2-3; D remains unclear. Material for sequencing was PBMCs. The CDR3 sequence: CASSLSADTQYF. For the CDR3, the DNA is TGCGCCAGCAGCTTGTCAGCAGATACGCAGTATTTT. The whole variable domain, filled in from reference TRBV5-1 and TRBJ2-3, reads KAGVTQTPRYLIKTRGQQVTLSCSPISGHRSVSWYQQTPGQGLQFLFEYFSETQRNKGNFPGRFSGRQFSNSRSEMNVSTLELGDSALYLCASSLSADTQYFGPGTRLTVL.